The clone carrying this T cell receptor beta chain was observed a handful of times. The entry originates in a study of T cells in Graves' hyperthyroidism and ophthalmopathy. RNA transcripts gave rise to amplified TCR beta CDR3 regions. TCR CDR3 underwent first-round RT-PCR with the HTBI primer set. Using its own MiXCR run on the multiplex PCR reads, TCRdb lists one record per CDR3 protein. This repertoire shows approximately 610,000 distinct CDR3 sequences, roughly 14% found once; its top ten account for around 4%. V was shortened by 1 base and J by 7 bases, with 7 bases between the two germline ends. The CDR3 is 12 residues long. The germline V gene encodes CDR1 DFQATT and CDR2 SNEGSKA (reference sequence).

This TCR came from a woman between 40 and 55 years old with Graves' ophthalmopathy. The rearrangement links TRBV20-1 to TRBJ2-2, with D hard to call. Sequenced input: blood. The CDR3 loop is CSARGPVGELFF. The DNA of the CDR3 is TGCAGTGCTAGAGGGCCAGTCGGGGAGCTGTTTTTT.